What follows are 22 T cell receptor beta chains derived from one specimen sequenced in a study of graft-versus-host responses after intestinal transplantation. The repertoire was sequenced with immunoSEQ multiplex PCR; TCRdb's copy has only in-frame clones and lacks some. Of roughly 100,000 clones listed, roughly 93% were seen once; the top ten hold 1.2%. No cognate antigen is known for these TCRs. This specimen was unstimulated CD8+ T cells sorted from spleen or lymph node cells, taken before intestinal transplant. The receptor set was obtained from a human donor who received an intestinal transplant.

This clone was observed a single time. The chain recombines TRBV11-2 with TRBJ2-3; 9 nucleotides agree with TRBD2. With V trimmed by 5 bases and J by 2 bases, 8 bases remained unmatched. Germline V gene data show CDR1 as SGHAT and CDR2 as FQNNGV. There are 16 residues in the CDR3. This CDR3 reads CASSPGLAPYTDTQYF. The DNA of the CDR3 is TGTGCCAGCAGCCCTGGACTAGCGCCTTACACAGATACGCAGTATTTT.

This chain links TRBV7-9 with TRBJ2-1; 8 bases match TRBD2. Per germline, CDR1 SEHNR and CDR2 FQNEAQ (reference sequence). This CDR3 comprises 15 residues. V shed 7 bases, J shed 7 bases, and the junction held 12 bases outside the gene matches. This CDR3 reads CASIFGGGRRNEQFF. The CDR3 bases are TGTGCCAGCATTTTTGGCGGGGGGCGGAGGAATGAGCAGTTCTTC.

This chain joins TRBV6-4 and TRBJ2-5, with D perhaps matching TRBD1 (6 bases). Germline V gene data show CDR1 as MRHNA and CDR2 as SNTAGT. The CDR3 is 18 residues long. Trimming removed 2 bases at V and 4 bases at J, with 23 bases between. The CDR3 reads CASSDGLRPGQTLETQYF. Here the CDR3 DNA reads TGTGCCAGCAGTGACGGCCTTCGTCCTGGACAGACCCTAGAGACCCAGTACTTC.

This chain links TRBV5-1 with TRBJ2-5, with 12 bases fitting TRBD2. CDR3 length equals 17 residues. Trimming removed 4 bases from V and 0 bases from J; junction bases left unmatched: 7. Germline lookup yields CDR1 SGHRS and CDR2 YFSETQ. The CDR3 DNA reads TGCGCCAGCAGCCCCGGACTAGCGGGGATGTACCAAGAGACCCAGTACTTC. Its protein product is CASSPGLAGMYQETQYF.

This chain connects TRBV14 to TRBJ2-7, with D unclear. With 1 base removed from V and 6 bases from J, the gap between germline ends came to 10 bases. CDR1 is SGHDN and CDR2 is FVKESK in the germline V gene. This CDR3 has 13 residues. As DNA, the CDR3 is TGTGCCAGCAGCCAAGTTCTTTCCGGCGAGCAGTACTTC. Its translation is CASSQVLSGEQYF. The entire variable domain, with the rest obtained from reference TRBV14 and TRBJ2-7, is as follows: EAGVTQFPSHSVIEKGQTVTLRCDPISGHDNLYWYRRVMGKEIKFLLHFVKESKQDESGMPNNRFLAERTGGTYSTLKVQPAELEDSGVYFCASSQVLSGEQYFGPGTRLTVT.

This chain links TRBV4-1 with TRBJ1-1; TRBD1 is a possible D gene (5 bases). The V gene's germline CDR1 is MGHRA and CDR2 YSYEKL. The CDR3 has 14 residues. Trimming removed 1 base at V and 2 bases at J, with 8 bases between. The CDR3 DNA follows: TGCGCCAGCAGCCAAGTGGGGGTCAACACTGAAGCTTTCTTT. The encoded protein is CASSQVGVNTEAFF.

This clone was found a few times. V gene TRBV19 combines with J gene TRBJ1-6, with TRBD1 as a possible D gene (6 bases). Germline values: CDR1 LNHDA, CDR2 SQIVND (reference sequence). The V end lost 5 bases, the J end lost 7 bases, and 9 bases lay between the germline ends. CDR3 length equals 13 residues. The CDR3, as DNA: TGTGCCAGTAGTGAGGGGGTGAATTCACCCCTCCACTTT. This sequence encodes CASSEGVNSPLHF.

The chain links TRBV6-6 to TRBJ1-4, with a weak D call TRBD1 (5 bases). The CDR3 spans 16 residues. V lost 5 bases and J 0 bases, leaving 13 bases between the germline ends. Germline V lookup: CDR1 MNHNY, CDR2 SVGAGI (reference sequence). The CDR3 coding sequence is TGTGCCAGCAGTCCAGGGCTGACAGCAACTAATGAAAAACTGTTTTTT. Residues: CASSPGLTATNEKLFF.

The CDR3 bases are TGTGCCAGCAGACTTGGACAGGGTTACGAGCAGTACTTC. It yields the protein CASRLGQGYEQYF. V and J are TRBV13 and TRBJ2-7; TRBD1 agrees at 8 bases. Germline CDR1 is PRHDT and CDR2 is FYEKMQ (reference sequence). The CDR3 has 13 residues. V dropped 6 bases and J dropped 4; count of bases not matched to a gene: 5.

V usage is TRBV27 and J usage is TRBJ2-3; D gene uncertain. With 2 bases removed from V and 8 bases from J, the gap between germline ends came to 14 bases. The CDR3 extends over 14 amino acids. Germline CDR1 MNHEY, CDR2 SMNVEV (reference sequence). CDR3 in amino acids: CASSLIGDLPTQYF. The CDR3 DNA follows: TGTGCCAGCAGTTTAATTGGGGATCTCCCTACGCAGTATTTT.

This chain joins TRBV5-1 and TRBJ1-1; D call uncertain. Deletions cut 0 bases from V and 4 bases from J, with 7 bases between. Germline assignment: CDR1 SGHRS and CDR2 YFSETQ. The CDR3 is made up of 13 amino acids. CDR3 sequence (DNA): TGCGCCAGCAGCTTGGGGGGAGTCACTGAAGCTTTCTTT. This gives the protein CASSLGGVTEAFF.

V usage is TRBV7-2 and J usage is TRBJ2-3; D unclear. The V gene lost 0 bases and the J gene lost 2 bases, with 3 bases spanning the gap. Germline V gene data show CDR1 as SGHTA and CDR2 as FQGNSA. The CDR3 contains 13 residues. CDR3 sequence: CASSLASTDTQYF. CDR3 DNA: TGTGCCAGCAGCTTAGCGTCCACAGATACGCAGTATTTT.

The chain links TRBV11-2 to TRBJ1-2, with D possibly being TRBD1 (5 bases). The CDR3 covers 14 residues. Germline V gene sequence: CDR1 SGHAT, CDR2 FQNNGV. V was clipped by 5 bases and J by 4 bases, with 14 bases between them. CDR3 DNA: TGTGCCAGCAGCACGACCCGGGACCCCTATGGCTACACCTTC. It translates to CASSTTRDPYGYTF.

The sample holds one count of this clone. The chain links TRBV2 to TRBJ1-2; TRBD1 is a possible D gene (6 bases). Germline CDR1 reads SNHLY; CDR2 reads FYNNEI. This CDR3 comprises 14 residues. Trimming took 6 bases from V and 2 from J, leaving 13 bases between them. In DNA, the CDR3 is TGTGCCAGCAGGGATACAGGGTCCAACTATGGCTACACCTTC. Protein: CASRDTGSNYGYTF.

The V and J genes are TRBV4-1 and TRBJ2-1; TRBD2 aligns across 11 bases. Trimming cost V 3 bases and J 8 bases; bases outside gene matches: 15. Germline CDR1 reads MGHRA; CDR2 reads YSYEKL. The CDR3 runs 18 residues. The CDR3: CASSHPDSASGGRHEQFF. Here the CDR3 DNA reads TGCGCCAGCAGCCACCCTGATTCGGCTAGCGGGGGGAGGCATGAGCAGTTCTTC.

V and J are TRBV15 and TRBJ1-1; D possibly corresponds to TRBD1 (5 bases). This CDR3 is 12 amino acids long. Germline CDR1 reads LNHNV; CDR2 reads YYDKDF (reference sequence). Trimming left V 5 bases short and J 8 bases short, with 12 bases between. In DNA, the CDR3 is TGTGCCACCAGCCCGGGACCGCTGGAAGCTTTCTTT. Translated, it gives CATSPGPLEAFF.

The V call is TRBV18, the J call TRBJ2-7; TRBD2 agrees at 10 bases. This CDR3 region has 14 residues. Germline CDR1 is KGHSH and CDR2 is LQKENI. V dropped 4 bases and J dropped 4; count of bases not matched to a gene: 4. The CDR3 region has the DNA TGTGCCAGCTCACATGGACTAGCGGCTTACGAGCAGTACTTC. Its translation is CASSHGLAAYEQYF.

The table lists this clone with a count of one. The gene calls are TRBV4-1 and TRBJ1-1; D might be TRBD1 (5 bases). This CDR3 comprises 16 residues. V shed 2 bases and J shed 3 bases, with 16 bases lying between them. The germline V gene has CDR1 MGHRA and CDR2 YSYEKL. DNA of the CDR3: TGCGCCAGCAGCCAATCCGACTTACAGGAACACACTGAAGCTTTCTTT. Amino acids: CASSQSDLQEHTEAFF.

The V gene is TRBV7-9, the J gene TRBJ1-2; D is uncertain. In germline, CDR1 is SEHNR, CDR2 FQNEAQ (reference sequence). The CDR3 extends over 17 amino acids. V lost 0 bases, J lost 2 bases, and 16 bases lay in between. CDR3 sequence (DNA): TGTGCCAGCAGCTTAGCAGTGGAAAGGGTAGGGAACTATGGCTACACCTTC. Translated: CASSLAVERVGNYGYTF.

As DNA, the CDR3 is TGTGCCAGCAGTTATTCCGGACAGGGAAATTCACCCCTCCACTTT. Its protein product is CASSYSGQGNSPLHF. V is TRBV27 and J is TRBJ1-6; TRBD1 matches at 8 bases. The CDR3 loop spans 15 amino acids. Germline assignment: CDR1 MNHEY and CDR2 SMNVEV (reference sequence). V shed 4 bases, J shed 7 bases, and the junction held 6 bases outside the gene matches.

The CDR3 reads CASSHRRDRDKIGHSYEQYF. The DNA for the CDR3 is TGTGCCAGCAGCCACCGCCGGGACAGGGATAAGATTGGGCACTCCTACGAGCAGTACTTC. V usage is TRBV9 and J usage is TRBJ2-7; 9 nucleotides align to TRBD1. The V gene's germline CDR1 is SGDLS and CDR2 YYNGEE. Trimming took 4 bases from V and 0 from J; bases not matched to a gene: 20. This CDR3 has 20 amino acids.

This clone has only a few counts. This sequence joins TRBV7-6 and TRBJ1-6; D gene ambiguous. Trimming pared 5 bases from V and 9 bases from J, leaving 14 bases between. From germline, CDR1 is SGHVS and CDR2 FNYEAQ. This CDR3 has 14 residues. This CDR3 reads CASSKTESASPLHF. CDR3 DNA sequence: TGTGCCAGCAGCAAAACAGAATCGGCTTCACCCCTCCACTTT.